Here is one T cell receptor (beta chain) with its context. Its cognate antigen is unknown. The method was immunoSEQ multiplex PCR; TCRdb's version includes in-frame clones alone and lacks a portion of them. This sample has around 700,000 clones, with roughly 94% found just once. Selected positively for CCR7 and CD45RO-negative, naive CD8 cells excluded terminally differentiated effector memory CD45RA+ cells. This record belongs to a study of shared clonotypes between healthy human individuals. At the level of the study: In total, the donors were a couple of women and a few men aged 18 to 49. Whole-study findings and limits: Several donors showed sharing of about 4.6% of naive CD4 clonotypes.

The CDR3 loop spans 18 amino acids. Germline assignment: CDR1 WSHSY and CDR2 SAAADI. The trim removed 2 bases at V and 4 bases at J, leaving 14 bases unmatched. The receptor was derived from a man in his thirties or forties in good health. This chain uses TRBV10-2 with TRBJ2-7, with 10 bases aligning to TRBD2. What was sequenced was naive CD8+ T cells sorted from blood. In DNA, the CDR3 is TGCGCCAGCAGTGAGCGGGGGGTAACTAGCGGGACACTTTACGAGCAGTACTTC. This gives the protein CASSERGVTSGTLYEQYF.